This entry features one T cell receptor beta chain sequence. These data originate in a study of blood T cell repertoires in COVID-19. Across the study: The United States, Italy and Spain were the sources of the acute and convalescent COVID-19 samples. T cells, B-cell-depleted T cells, or PBMCs provided the cDNA or gDNA that served as material.

How the authors handled the data: Counts of nucleated cells, estimated from reference gene primer amplification, were obtained. The method was immunoSEQ multiplex PCR; TCRdb's version includes in-frame clones alone and lacks a portion of them. That table is the source of V, J and clone size, and D and trimming were worked out from the DNA. The profile shows tens of thousands of clones, roughly nine tenths of them singletons. The germline V gene encodes CDR1 SGHTA and CDR2 FQGNSA. V dropped 6 bases and J dropped 4; count of bases not matched to a gene: 3. The CDR3 contains 13 residues. The source of this sequence is a man aged 50-59 years with active COVID-19. The rearrangement joins TRBV7-2 to TRBJ2-5; 9 bases fit TRBD2. The sequencing input was peripheral blood. CDR3 protein: CASRGTSRETQYF. The CDR3 nucleotides read TGTGCCAGCAGGGGGACTAGCAGAGAGACCCAGTACTTC.